This TCR beta chain was sequenced during a study of blood T cell repertoires in COVID-19. Study-level background: The origin of the acute and convalescent COVID-19 samples was the United States, Italy and Spain.

This CDR3 contains 13 residues. Unmatched junction bases numbered 5, after V lost 4 bases and J lost 5 bases. CDR1 and CDR2 (germline): SQVTM, ANQGSEA. Original methodology: Reference gene primers were amplified, and this amplification served to estimate nucleated cell counts. The method was immunoSEQ multiplex PCR; TCRdb's version includes in-frame clones alone and lacks a portion of them. V, J and clone size reflect that table, while D and trimming were determined from the DNA. The table records roughly 160,000 clones, more than 70% of them present only once. The sequence was collected from a woman aged 70-85 years who had recovered from COVID-19. The specimen sequenced was peripheral blood. This chain uses TRBV29-1 with TRBJ2-1, with TRBD2 matching 7 bases. This CDR3 is CSVGSGLNNEQFF. The CDR3 DNA is TGCAGCGTTGGTAGCGGGCTTAACAATGAGCAGTTCTTC.